The rows below give T cell receptor beta chains drawn from one sample of a study. Via MiXCR, TCRdb re-called the 5' RACE reads, giving one row per CDR3 protein. The table records tens of thousands of distinct CDR3 sequences, 26% of them present only once. Sequencing input: tumor-infiltrating Tregs sorted from the breast tumor. All receptors derive from a female donor with breast cancer. Each CDR3 is given with its conserved first and last residue. The D gene is left open where the match is weak. Clone size, where shown, is once, few, many, or a class for clones that have expanded.

d_call	v_call	j_call	clone_size	cdr3_nt	cdr3_aa
TRBD2	TRBV13	TRBJ2-7	-	TGTGCCAGCAGCAATAGCGGGCGCTCCTACGAGCAGTACTTC	CASSNSGRSYEQYF
-	TRBV28	TRBJ2-5	many	TGTGCCAGCGGAGGAGACGGGGAGACCCAGTACTTC	CASGGDGETQYF
TRBD2	TRBV12-3/TRBV12-4	TRBJ2-7	many	TGTGCCACAGGACAGCGGGAGCTCGAGCAGTACTTC	CATGQRELEQYF
-	TRBV6-2/TRBV6-3	TRBJ1-2	many	TGTGCCAGCCGGGACTCTGGCTACACCTTC	CASRDSGYTF
-	TRBV7-8	TRBJ2-3	few	TGTGCCAGCAGCTTAGATCCAGGGGTCCATAGCACAGATACGCAGTATTTT	CASSLDPGVHSTDTQYF
-	TRBV6-1	TRBJ1-5	-	TGTGCCAGCAGCCAGGGATATAGCAATCAGCCCCAGCATTTT	CASSQGYSNQPQHF
-	TRBV5-1	TRBJ2-1	-	TGCGCCAGCAGCTTGGTCAGCGGGTCCTACAATGAGCAGTTCTTC	CASSLVSGSYNEQFF
-	TRBV7-9	TRBJ1-1	-	TGTGCCAGCAGCCTCGAGGGGGTATACACTGAAGCTTTCTTT	CASSLEGVYTEAFF
-	TRBV7-9	TRBJ1-2	few	TGTGCCAGCAGCTTCGAGACAAACTATGGCTACACCTTC	CASSFETNYGYTF
TRBD1	TRBV27	TRBJ2-7	few	TGTGCCAGCAGAACCAGACAGGGGGCGACGGGAGAGCAGTACTTC	CASRTRQGATGEQYF
TRBD1	TRBV7-2	TRBJ2-7	many	TGTGCCAGCAGCCCTAGTTGGGACAGGGGGTACGAGCAGTACTTC	CASSPSWDRGYEQYF
TRBD1	TRBV4-1	TRBJ2-7	-	TGCGCCAGCAGCCAACCGGACAGGGGTGACTACGAGCAGTACTTC	CASSQPDRGDYEQYF
-	TRBV11-3	TRBJ2-3	-	TGTGCCAGCAGCTGGACCACAAGCACAGATACGCAGTATTTT	CASSWTTSTDTQYF
-	TRBV7-8	TRBJ2-1	-	TGTGCCAGCAGCTTAAGGGGGGGCTCCTACAATGAGCAGTTCTTC	CASSLRGGSYNEQFF
-	TRBV11-3	TRBJ2-5	-	TGCGCCAGCAGCTTAGACAGATGGGGAGAGACCCAGTACTTC	CASSLDRWGETQYF
TRBD1	TRBV5-1	TRBJ2-7	many	TGCGCCAGCAGCTTGAATATTGGGATATGGACAGGAAGCGAGCAGTACTTC	CASSLNIGIWTGSEQYF
-	TRBV9	TRBJ2-7	many	TGTGCCAGCAGCGTCCTCCAGGACGGGGGCGAGCAGTACTTC	CASSVLQDGGEQYF
-	TRBV5-1	TRBJ1-5	few	TGCGCCAGCAGCCCAACAGGTAGTCATCAGCCCCAGCATTTT	CASSPTGSHQPQHF
-	TRBV29-1	TRBJ2-1	-	TGCAGCGTTGTCTGGCTCTACCAATACAATGAGCAGTTCTTC	CSVVWLYQYNEQFF
-	TRBV5-6	TRBJ2-4	few	TGTGCCAGCAGCTTATACCGCCTAGCCAAAAACATTCAGTACTTC	CASSLYRLAKNIQYF
-	TRBV5-5	TRBJ2-2	many	TGTGCCAGCAGCAGTGGGGTCACCGGGGAGCTGTTTTTT	CASSSGVTGELFF
-	TRBV20-1	TRBJ1-1	-	TGCAGTGCTCAAGGACCGGTCACTGAAGCTTTCTTT	CSAQGPVTEAFF
TRBD2	TRBV7-2	TRBJ2-5	few	TGTGCCAGCAGCTTAGTAGCGGGGAGACAAGAGACCCAGTACTTC	CASSLVAGRQETQYF
TRBD2	TRBV7-8	TRBJ2-7	-	TGTGCCAGCAGCCACGGGACTAGCGGGGGCACCTCCGAGCAGTACTTC	CASSHGTSGGTSEQYF
-	TRBV27	TRBJ2-5	many	TGTGCCAGCAGTTATAGGGGAACTAGAGAGGAGACCCAGTACTTC	CASSYRGTREETQYF
-	TRBV20-1	TRBJ2-1	few	TGCAGTGCTAGGGGAGCTGGGCTGGGTGAGCAGTTCTTC	CSARGAGLGEQFF
TRBD2	TRBV9	TRBJ2-2	medium-sized	TGTGCCAGCAGCGCCGGACTAGCCGTCAACACCGGGGAGCTGTTTTTT	CASSAGLAVNTGELFF
TRBD2	TRBV11-1	TRBJ2-5	few	TGTGCCAGCAGCCCCCGGGGGGGAGAGACCCAGTACTTC	CASSPRGGETQYF
-	TRBV2	TRBJ2-7	-	TGTGCCAGCAGGATGGAGGGTTCCGAGCAGTACTTC	CASRMEGSEQYF
TRBD2	TRBV7-2	TRBJ2-1	many	TGTGCCAGCAGTTCACGGACTAGCGGGAGGGCCAGTGAGCAGTTCTTC	CASSSRTSGRASEQFF
TRBD1	TRBV6-1	TRBJ1-5	few	TGTACCAGCAGAACGGGACAGGGGAATCAGCCCCAGCATTTT	CTSRTGQGNQPQHF
-	TRBV20-1	TRBJ2-1	-	TGCAGTGCTAGAGGGGACGCAGGGGTGAATGAGCAGTTCTTC	CSARGDAGVNEQFF
TRBD2	TRBV7-3	TRBJ2-3	-	TGTGCCAGCAGCTTAAATATGCGGGGGACCACAGCAGATACGCAGTATTTT	CASSLNMRGTTADTQYF
-	TRBV12-3/TRBV12-4	TRBJ2-7	-	TGTGCCAGCACGATACAGGCGACTAGCTCCTACGAGCAGTACTTC	CASTIQATSSYEQYF
-	TRBV6-1	TRBJ1-5	few	TGTGCCAGCAGTGTCGAGGGGAGGGGGCAGCCCCAGCATTTT	CASSVEGRGQPQHF
-	TRBV3-1	TRBJ2-7	few	TGTGCCAGCAGCGGTAGAGGCAGAGGATGGGAGCAGTACTTC	CASSGRGRGWEQYF
-	TRBV7-9	TRBJ2-1	few	TGTGCTAGCAGCTTAGGGTCTTTCAATGAGCGGTTCTTC	CASSLGSFNERFF
TRBD1	TRBV15	TRBJ2-7	-	TGTGCCGCCAGCAGAGGGACAGGGGGAACCTACGAGCAGTACTTC	CAASRGTGGTYEQYF
-	TRBV29-1	TRBJ2-1	-	TGCAGCGTTGAACCCGAGTCCCAGTACAATGAGCAGTTCTTC	CSVEPESQYNEQFF
-	TRBV27	TRBJ2-2	-	TGTGCCAGCAGTTATTCCCTTTTAGGGAGCACCGGGGAGCTGTTTTTT	CASSYSLLGSTGELFF
-	TRBV6-1	TRBJ2-5	-	TGTGCCAGCAGTCGATCGGGACAAGGGATCGGGAAGACCCAGTACTTC	CASSRSGQGIGKTQYF
-	TRBV12-3/TRBV12-4	TRBJ1-1	-	TGTGTCAGCAGTCCCCGACTAGGAACTGAAGCTTTCTTT	CVSSPRLGTEAFF